These 2 T cell receptor beta chains share one sample of origin, sequenced in a study of cytomegalovirus exposure and HLA in healthy donors. In the PCR, 60 Vbeta and 13 Jbeta primers were used. Measured with immunoSEQ multiplex PCR; TCRdb has only the in-frame clones, and not every one. The sample has some 150,000 clones; roughly 80% are singletons. The sequencing input was PBMCs. The receptor source for this set is a man between 35 and 55 years old in good health and CMV-seronegative.

The chain recombines TRBV2 with TRBJ1-5; possible D gene TRBD1, 5 bases. The CDR3 is 13 amino acids. Germline values: CDR1 SNHLY, CDR2 FYNNEI. Trimming stripped 7 bases from V and 3 bases from J, with 10 bases between. This chain's CDR3 is CASTRGFNQPQHF. Written as DNA, the CDR3 is TGTGCCAGCACGCGGGGCTTCAATCAGCCCCAGCATTTT.

The rearrangement links TRBV4-2 to TRBJ2-1; 12 nucleotides align to TRBD2. With 3 bases clipped from V and 7 bases from J, the junction kept 1 base outside the gene matches. The CDR3 covers 14 residues. The V gene's germline CDR1 is LGHNA and CDR2 YNFKEQ. The CDR3: CASSHGLAGNEQFF. CDR3 DNA sequence: TGTGCCAGCAGCCACGGACTAGCGGGGAATGAGCAGTTCTTC.